Each of the 16 T cell receptor beta chains below was sequenced from the same sample in a study of T cell responses to AZD1222 COVID-19 vaccine. Data came from immunoSEQ multiplex PCR; TCRdb stores just in-frame clones and leaves some out. The sample carries 120,000 to 150,000 clones, around 88% recorded once. The material sequenced was peripheral blood, taken on day 0 of AZD1222 vaccination. The receptors come from an adult in good health.

The rearrangement links TRBV2 to TRBJ2-1, with no clear D. V lost 2 bases to trimming and J lost 4 bases, with 6 bases between them. The germline CDR1 and CDR2 sequences are SNHLY and FYNNEI. This CDR3 contains 13 residues. The CDR3 DNA reads TGTGCCAGCAGTGAAAATAGATACAATGAGCAGTTCTTC. Amino acids: CASSENRYNEQFF.

The V call is TRBV18, the J call TRBJ2-3, with D perhaps matching TRBD1 or TRBD2 (5 bases each). The V gene's germline CDR1 is KGHSH and CDR2 LQKENI. This CDR3 has 15 amino acids. V lost 3 bases and J lost 6, with 16 bases in between. CDR3 sequence (DNA): TGTGCCAGCTCACCTTCCTTGGGGGTCGGGGATACGCAGTATTTT. Translation gives CASSPSLGVGDTQYF.

V usage is TRBV2 and J usage is TRBJ1-1; D is uncertain. Trimming left V 8 bases short and J 3 bases short, with 13 bases between. The germline V gene encodes CDR1 SNHLY and CDR2 FYNNEI. This CDR3 region has 13 residues. The CDR3, as DNA: TGTGCCAGCGTCGGAACACCGGACACTGAAGCTTTCTTT. Translated, it gives CASVGTPDTEAFF.

This chain links TRBV19 with TRBJ1-1; D is perhaps TRBD1 (5 bases). In germline, CDR1 is LNHDA, CDR2 SQIVND (reference sequence). The CDR3 is 14 amino acids. V lost 7 bases and J 6 bases, leaving 18 bases between the germline ends. The CDR3 DNA reads TGTGCCAGTATTTCCCAGGGCGGTAGGGCTGAAGCTTTCTTT. Its protein product is CASISQGGRAEAFF. Based on the CDR3 plus reference TRBV19 and TRBJ1-1, the full variable domain is DGGITQSPKYLFRKEGQNVTLSCEQNLNHDAMYWYRQDPGQGLRLIYYSQIVNDFQKGDIAEGYSVSREKKESFPLTVTSAQKNPTAFYLCASISQGGRAEAFFGQGTRLTVV.

This chain uses TRBV3-1 (or the pseudogene TRBV3-2) with TRBJ2-3; 10 bases map to TRBD2. V shed 1 base and J 5 bases; nucleotides not matched to a gene: 3. The CDR3 has 15 residues. The germline gives CDR1 LGHDT, CDR2 YNNKEL (reference sequence). CDR3 residues: CASSQGAGGLDTQYF. CDR3 coding DNA: TGTGCCAGCAGCCAAGGAGCGGGGGGGTTAGATACGCAGTATTTT.

The sample holds one count of this clone. The chain employs TRBV10-3 and TRBJ2-3; no definite D call. The CDR3 length is 12 residues. Trimming removed 8 bases at V and 0 bases at J, with 6 bases between. Germline V gene data show CDR1 as ENHRY and CDR2 as SYGVKD. The CDR3, as DNA: TGTGCCATCGGTGCGAGCACAGATACGCAGTATTTT. Encoded protein: CAIGASTDTQYF.

The rearrangement uses TRBV5-1 and TRBJ2-3; 10 bases are shared with TRBD2. The CDR3 contains 16 residues. Trimming at V came to 0 bases and at J to 4 bases, leaving 5 bases not matched to a gene. Germline V lookup: CDR1 SGHRS, CDR2 YFSETQ. The CDR3 loop is CASSLVLAGDPDTQYF. The DNA of the CDR3 is TGCGCCAGCAGCTTGGTTCTAGCGGGGGACCCAGATACGCAGTATTTT.

The chain joins TRBV5-6 to TRBJ2-7; D may be TRBD2 (6 bases). Between the trimmed V and J ends, which lost 4 bases and 1 base, there was a span of 12 bases. The CDR3 runs to 14 residues. Germline V gene sequence: CDR1 SGHDT, CDR2 YYEEEE. The CDR3 region has the DNA TGTGCCAGCAGCCGGGGGTCCCTTTCCTACGAGCAGTACTTC. It yields the protein CASSRGSLSYEQYF.

The chain is built from TRBV4-1 and TRBJ1-1, with D unclear. CDR3 size: 13 residues. V was shortened by 8 bases and J by 2 bases, with 12 bases between the two germline ends. CDR1 is MGHRA and CDR2 is YSYEKL in the germline V gene. The CDR3 bases are TGCGCCAGCCGCCGCCTGGAAAACACTGAAGCTTTCTTT. This encodes CASRRLENTEAFF.

Only one count was recorded for this clone. The V call is TRBV2, the J call TRBJ1-1; weak D call: TRBD1 (5 bases). The CDR3 spans 13 residues. V shed 8 bases and J shed 0 bases, with 10 bases lying between them. Germline CDR1 reads SNHLY; CDR2 reads FYNNEI. The CDR3 sequence: CASGTDMNTEAFF. The CDR3 bases are TGTGCCAGCGGGACGGACATGAACACTGAAGCTTTCTTT.

The gene calls are TRBV18 and TRBJ1-1, with D tentatively TRBD1 (5 bases). Trimming left V 1 base short and J 1 base short, with 10 bases between. The CDR3 has 15 residues. Looked up from germline, CDR1 is KGHSH and CDR2 is LQKENI. The CDR3 protein is CASSPRDGTNTEAFF. CDR3 sequence (DNA): TGTGCCAGCTCACCACGTGACGGGACGAACACTGAAGCTTTCTTT.

The chain joins TRBV11-2 to TRBJ2-2; 12 bases are a match to TRBD2. The CDR3 has 16 residues. From germline, CDR1 is SGHAT and CDR2 FQNNGV. V was pared by 4 bases and J by 7 bases, with 7 bases of the junction left unmatched. CDR3 nucleotides: TGTGCCAGCAGCTACGGGTGGACTAGCGGGGTCGGGGAGCTGTTTTTT. Translated: CASSYGWTSGVGELFF.

This clone has a handful of counts. The chain uses TRBV12-3 or TRBV12-4 and TRBJ1-1; D uncertain. The CDR3 has 13 amino acids. Deletions cut 5 bases from V and 0 bases from J, with 7 bases between. The CDR3 is CASSPSMNTEAFF. CDR3 DNA: TGTGCCAGCAGTCCCTCCATGAACACTGAAGCTTTCTTT.

The chain employs TRBV7-3 and TRBJ1-6, with D maybe TRBD1 (5 bases). The CDR3 loop spans 14 amino acids. V was pared by 4 bases and J by 6 bases, with 10 bases between. Germline CDR1 reads SGHTA; CDR2 reads FQGTGA. CDR3: CASSSGTGNSPLHF. The CDR3 region has the DNA TGTGCCAGCAGCTCAGGGACGGGTAATTCACCCCTCCACTTT.

The V and J genes are TRBV27 and TRBJ1-2; D is unclear. Germline V gene lookup returns CDR1 MNHEY and CDR2 SMNVEV (reference sequence). The CDR3 consists of 12 residues. V lost 5 bases, J lost 4 bases, and 8 bases lay in between. This CDR3 reads CASSPVGYGYTF. In nucleotides, the CDR3 is TGTGCCAGCAGTCCAGTCGGCTATGGCTACACCTTC.

This chain joins TRBV11-3 and TRBJ1-4, with D tentatively TRBD1 (5 bases). V lost 1 base and J lost 7, with 25 bases in between. The germline V gene has CDR1 SGHNT and CDR2 YENEEA. This CDR3 has 19 amino acids. Here the CDR3 DNA reads TGTGCCAGCAGCTTAGTATGGTTTTGGGTTAGGGGTAGTTGTGAAAAACTGTTTTTT. It yields the protein CASSLVWFWVRGSCEKLFF. Based on the CDR3 plus reference TRBV11-3 and TRBJ1-4, the full variable domain is EAGVVQSPRYKIIEKKQPVAFWCNPISGHNTLYWYLQNLGQGPELLIRYENEEAVDDSQLPKDRFSAERLKGVDSTLKIQPAELGDSAVYLCASSLVWFWVRGSCEKLFFGSGTQLSVL.